Below, 6 T cell receptor beta chains from the same sample are listed, as sequenced in a study of control samples from healthy donors and cancer patients. Sequencing was performed with immunoSEQ multiplex PCR; in TCRdb, only in-frame clones are kept and a portion is missing. The sample yields over 50,000 clones, 95% to 96% seen once. The sequenced sample consisted of blood. These receptors all come from a woman under 30 in good health.

This rearrangement joins TRBV5-6 to TRBJ1-2; TRBD1 matches 9 bases. Germline CDR1 and CDR2: SGHDT and YYEEEE. The CDR3 is 15 residues long. The ends lost 0 bases at V and 3 bases at J; junction bases unmatched: 3. Written as DNA, the CDR3 is TGTGCCAGCAGCTTGGATGGGACAGGGCACTATGGCTACACCTTC. This gives the protein CASSLDGTGHYGYTF.

The rearrangement joins TRBV11-2 to TRBJ1-2; a weak D match, TRBD1 (5 bases). The V end was cut by 5 bases, the J end by 9 bases, with 13 bases between. CDR3 length: 12 amino acids. From germline, CDR1 is SGHAT and CDR2 FQNNGV. The CDR3 sequence is CASSPNDRSYTF. CDR3 DNA sequence: TGTGCCAGCAGCCCCAACGACAGAAGCTACACCTTC. Drawing the rest from reference TRBV11-2 and TRBJ1-2, the complete variable domain is EAGVAQSPRYKIIEKRQSVAFWCNPISGHATLYWYQQILGQGPKLLIQFQNNGVVDDSQLPKDRFSAERLKGVDSTLKIQPAKLEDSAVYLCASSPNDRSYTFGSGTRLTVV.

The J gene is TRBJ1-2, the V gene TRBV5-1; D gene unclear. The CDR3 consists of 12 residues. Germline lookup yields CDR1 SGHRS and CDR2 YFSETQ. The V end was cut by 4 bases, the J end by 6 bases, with 10 bases between. CDR3 amino acids: CASSRTLDGYTF. The DNA for the CDR3 is TGCGCCAGCAGCCGTACCCTTGATGGCTACACCTTC. The full variable domain, in which reference TRBV5-1 and TRBJ1-2 provide the parts outside the CDR3, is KAGVTQTPRYLIKTRGQQVTLSCSPISGHRSVSWYQQTPGQGLQFLFEYFSETQRNKGNFPGRFSGRQFSNSRSEMNVSTLELGDSALYLCASSRTLDGYTFGSGTRLTVV.

The chain uses TRBV29-1 and TRBJ1-4; TRBD1 might be the D (5 bases). The germline gives CDR1 SQVTM, CDR2 ANQGSEA. The CDR3 contains 15 residues. The ends were cut back, 7 bases at V and 4 bases at J, with 19 bases in the middle. The CDR3 spells CSAFQPGPYNEKLFF. DNA of the CDR3: TGCAGCGCCTTCCAACCGGGACCGTATAATGAAAAACTGTTTTTT.

The rearrangement joins TRBV29-1 to TRBJ1-1; tentative D call: TRBD1 (6 bases). The germline V and J ends were trimmed by 7 bases and 3 bases, with 18 bases remaining between them. Per germline, CDR1 SQVTM and CDR2 ANQGSEA. The CDR3 totals 14 residues. The CDR3 region is CSAVSRGWDTEAFF. The CDR3 nucleotides are TGCAGCGCTGTGAGCAGGGGATGGGACACTGAAGCTTTCTTT.

This sequence joins TRBV10-1 and TRBJ2-3, with D possibly TRBD2 on 5 matching bases. V was trimmed by 6 bases and J by 6 bases, leaving 13 bases between them. Germline V gene data show CDR1 as WNHNN and CDR2 as SYGVQD (reference sequence). The CDR3 is 13 amino acids. The CDR3 here is CASSSGLSDTQYF. The CDR3 DNA reads TGCGCCAGCAGCAGCGGTTTATCCGATACGCAGTATTTT.